These 3 T cell receptor beta chains share one sample of origin, sequenced in a study of T-cell reconstitution after alpha-beta-depleted transplantation in children. Preparation of the TCRbeta library used unique molecular identifiers. In TCRdb, the PCR reads were re-called with MiXCR into one record per CDR3 protein. The sample holds hundreds of thousands of distinct CDR3 sequences, 15% to 20% seen once. This material consisted of PBMCs, mostly from graft donor cells, taken 360 days after TCRalphabeta/CD19-depleted stem cell transplant. The receptors here all came from a male patient aged 10 to 17 who had a stem cell transplant for acute lymphoblastic leukemia, so the T cells may come from the graft donor.

The genes are TRBV7-7 and TRBJ2-5; tentatively, D is TRBD2 (6 bases). Germline CDR1 SSHAT, CDR2 FNYEAQ (reference sequence). The CDR3 covers 16 residues. Trimming stripped 3 bases from V and 5 bases from J, with 19 bases between. CDR3 sequence reads: CASSFSVGSGMETQYF. The CDR3 nucleotides read TGTGCCAGCAGCTTCAGTGTCGGGAGTGGGATGGAGACCCAGTACTTC.

The genes are TRBV5-1 and TRBJ1-1, with a possible D match to TRBD1 (6 bases). Looked up from germline, CDR1 is SGHRS and CDR2 is YFSETQ. V dropped 0 bases and J dropped 7 bases, with 13 bases sitting between them. This CDR3 spans 14 amino acids. DNA for the CDR3: TGCGCCAGCAGCTTGGGAGGGGGGGTAGTTGAAGCTTTCTTT. Protein: CASSLGGGVVEAFF.

This clonotype was detected only once. The chain has TRBV4-1 and TRBJ1-1; 8 positions match TRBD1. CDR1 and CDR2 (germline): MGHRA, YSYEKL. The length of the CDR3 is 15 residues. V lost 8 bases and J lost 3; bases outside the gene matches: 11. CDR3 residues: CASCNRQGRDTEAFF. CDR3 bases: TGCGCCAGCTGCAACCGACAGGGGAGGGACACTGAAGCTTTCTTT.